These 15 T cell receptor beta chains share one sample of origin, sequenced in a study of blood T cell repertoires in COVID-19 (dated by TCRdb to about 2020). Library preparation used the immunoSEQ multiplex PCR assay. The table was pulled from immuneACCESS by TCRdb, which kept in-frame rearrangements only. Such tables lose some clones; where checked, under half of the loss comes from unresolved V genes, and the rest has no known cause. The sample records about 230,000 clones, 89% of which are singletons. Together, the top ten hold roughly 4% of the sample. Source material: PBMCs or T cells enriched from blood (not recorded which). These receptors all stem from a woman aged 30 to 39 with acute COVID-19.

V and J are TRBV4-3 and TRBJ2-7; unclear D gene. The CDR3 loop spans 14 amino acids. Germline V CDR1 and CDR2: LGHNA, YSLEER. V shed 0 bases and J shed 2 bases, with 8 bases lying between them. CDR3 loop: CASSQDTQTYEQYF. CDR3 nucleotide sequence: TGCGCCAGCAGCCAAGATACCCAGACCTACGAGCAGTACTTC.

About this clone itself: The same CDR3 arises from other DNA sequences in this sample as well. The rearrangement uses TRBV9 and TRBJ1-2; the D is unclear. With 0 bases removed from V and 1 base from J, the gap between germline ends came to 7 bases. Looked up from germline, CDR1 is SGDLS and CDR2 is YYNGEE. The CDR3 is 14 residues long. The CDR3 protein is CASSVVAGNYGYTF. CDR3 DNA: TGTGCCAGCAGCGTAGTGGCGGGTAACTATGGCTACACCTTC.

This clone was found once. V gene TRBV30 combines with J gene TRBJ1-5, with 7 bases fitting TRBD1. This CDR3 has 14 amino acids. Germline loops: CDR1 GTSNPN, CDR2 SVGIG (reference sequence). V was clipped by 1 base and J by 4 bases; unmatched bases: 4. CDR3 in DNA: TGTGCCTGGAGTGGGGACAGATATAATCAGCCCCAGCATTTT. Amino acids: CAWSGDRYNQPQHF.

The chain has TRBV30 and TRBJ1-6; possible D gene TRBD1, 5 bases. Trimming removed 4 bases at V and 7 bases at J, with 14 bases between. The CDR3 consists of 14 residues. Germline V lookup: CDR1 GTSNPN, CDR2 SVGIG (reference sequence). In DNA, the CDR3 is TGTGCCTGGACCCCTTCGACAGCCAATTCACCCCTCCACTTT. Amino acid sequence: CAWTPSTANSPLHF.

This clone was recorded once. J is TRBJ2-2 and V is TRBV5-1; D possibly corresponds to TRBD2 (7 bases). The CDR3 totals 17 residues. The germline V gene has CDR1 SGHRS and CDR2 YFSETQ. Trimming left V 1 base short and J 5 bases short, with 18 bases between. The CDR3 here is CASSLIAGALGTGELFF. The CDR3 nucleotides are TGCGCCAGCAGCTTGATCGCGGGGGCCTTGGGGACCGGGGAGCTGTTTTTT.

This clone was counted a single time. This chain joins TRBV9 and TRBJ2-3; 11 nucleotides match TRBD2. Germline V gene data show CDR1 as SGDLS and CDR2 as YYNGEE. Germline trimming cut 3 bases from V and 4 bases from J; bases unmatched to any gene: 7. This CDR3 contains 16 residues. CDR3 in amino acids: CASSALSGGAADTQYF. CDR3 bases: TGTGCCAGCAGCGCGCTTAGCGGGGGGGCAGCAGATACGCAGTATTTT.

The chain uses TRBV2 and TRBJ2-1; D is unclear. Between the trimmed V and J ends, which lost 6 bases and 5 bases, there was a span of 14 bases. CDR3 length: 14 amino acids. Germline V gene sequence: CDR1 SNHLY, CDR2 FYNNEI. CDR3 bases: TGTGCCAGCAGGGGCCCCGGTATCCACAATGAGCAGTTCTTC. It specifies CASRGPGIHNEQFF.

The chain's CDR3 is CASSSRLAGVYNEQFF. The CDR3 DNA reads TGTGCCAGCAGTTCCCGGCTAGCGGGGGTTTACAATGAGCAGTTCTTC. The chain has TRBV7-2 and TRBJ2-1; 10 positions match TRBD2. The ends lost 6 bases at V and 4 bases at J; junction bases unmatched: 9. Germline CDR1 SGHTA, CDR2 FQGNSA. This CDR3 comprises 16 residues.

V usage is TRBV19 and J usage is TRBJ1-1; tentatively, D is TRBD1 (5 bases). The CDR3 runs to 14 residues. Per the germline V gene, CDR1 is LNHDA and CDR2 is SQIVND (reference sequence). V lost 2 bases and J 5 bases, leaving 12 bases between the germline ends. The DNA of the CDR3 is TGTGCCAGTAGTATACCAATCGGGGGGACTGAAGCTTTCTTT. It yields the protein CASSIPIGGTEAFF.

The V and J genes are TRBV10-3 and TRBJ2-3, with 10 nucleotides matching TRBD1. CDR1 ENHRY and CDR2 SYGVKD come from the germline V gene. This CDR3 has 16 residues. V was pared by 9 bases and J by 3 bases, with 12 bases of the junction left unmatched. The CDR3 DNA reads TGTGCCATAAGGGGATGGGGGACAGGGGTAACAGATACGCAGTATTTT. As protein: CAIRGWGTGVTDTQYF.

In its sample, this clone was seen once. The CDR3 DNA reads TGTGCCAGCAGCTCACCCCAAGACAGGGGAGGTTGGTATGGCTACACCTTC. Translating it yields CASSSPQDRGGWYGYTF. The chain couples TRBV7-9 to TRBJ1-2, with 8 nucleotides matching TRBD1. The length of the CDR3 is 17 residues. The germline V gene has CDR1 SEHNR and CDR2 FQNEAQ (reference sequence). Trimming took 4 bases from V and 5 from J; bases not matched to a gene: 15.

This chain connects TRBV19 to TRBJ1-5; D is undetermined. Germline loops: CDR1 LNHDA, CDR2 SQIVND (reference sequence). V was shortened by 6 bases and J by 5 bases, with 11 bases between the two germline ends. The CDR3 is made up of 13 amino acids. CDR3 nucleotide sequence: TGTGCCAGTAGGGTTGCAGGTGATCAGCCCCAGCATTTT. As protein: CASRVAGDQPQHF.

The chain is built from TRBV2 and TRBJ1-5, with 7 bases aligning to TRBD1. Per the germline V gene, CDR1 is SNHLY and CDR2 is FYNNEI. The CDR3 is 14 amino acids. Trimming at V came to 2 bases and at J to 5 bases, leaving 3 bases not matched to a gene. The chain's CDR3 is CASSERDSYQPQHF. CDR3 bases: TGTGCCAGCAGTGAACGGGACAGTTATCAGCCCCAGCATTTT.

The chain couples TRBV5-4 to TRBJ1-6; D might be TRBD1 (6 bases). V lost 4 bases, J lost 8 bases, and 13 bases lay in between. Looked up from germline, CDR1 is SGHNT and CDR2 is YYREEE (reference sequence). This CDR3 has 14 amino acids. The CDR3, as DNA: TGTGCCAGCAGCCTACAGGGTATGGATTCACCCCTCCACTTT. Translated, it gives CASSLQGMDSPLHF. The full variable domain, in which reference TRBV5-4 and TRBJ1-6 provide the parts outside the CDR3, is ETGVTQSPTHLIKTRGQQVTLRCSSQSGHNTVSWYQQALGQGPQFIFQYYREEENGRGNFPPRFSGLQFPNYSSELNVNALELDDSALYLCASSLQGMDSPLHFGNGTRLTVT.

The sample holds one count of this clone. The chain links TRBV18 to TRBJ1-5; TRBD1 is a possible D gene (5 bases). Germline values: CDR1 KGHSH, CDR2 LQKENI. The V end was cut by 0 bases, the J end by 2 bases, with 17 bases between. The CDR3 has 18 amino acids. CDR3 protein: CASSPPSGRDGGNQPQHF. The CDR3 DNA follows: TGTGCCAGCTCACCACCATCAGGGAGGGATGGGGGCAATCAGCCCCAGCATTTT.